A single sample gave rise to the 25 T cell receptor beta chains below, sequenced in a study of T cell clonality in common variable immunodeficiency. Generated by immunoSEQ multiplex PCR, the TCRdb table keeps only in-frame clones and is missing some. In total the sample includes 21,000 or so clones, none of them seen once. Study conclusions and caveats: Common variable immunodeficiency TCR beta sequences reportedly had fewer deletions and N-nucleotide insertions.

No antigens are known for them. Source material: peripheral blood mononuclear cells. All receptors derive from a human donor with common variable immunodeficiency.

This clone was found many times. The read stops 3 residues short of the end of the CDR3; the missing end is completed from the germline J gene. The V call is TRBV19, the J call TRBJ1-5, with D possibly TRBD1 on 6 matching bases. CDR1 and CDR2 from the germline V gene are LNHDA and SQIVND (reference sequence). The CDR3 length is 17 residues. Trimming left V 8 bases short and J 0 bases short, with 20 bases between. CDR3 in amino acids: CASLRNRAPYSNQPQHF. CDR3 DNA (partial): TGTGCCAGTTTGCGTAACAGGGCCCCTTATAGCAATCAGCCC.

This clone has at least ten counts. The CDR3 end lies 3 residues beyond the end of the read and is filled in from the germline J gene. V and J are TRBV18 and TRBJ1-2; D perhaps matches TRBD1 (6 bases). V was shortened by 4 bases and J by 5 bases, with 17 bases between the two germline ends. The CDR3 length is 15 residues. Germline assignment: CDR1 KGHSH and CDR2 LQKENI. The CDR3 protein is CASSQGVADSYGYTF. The DNA read from the CDR3 is TGTGCCAGCTCACAGGGGGTGGCCGACTCATATGGC.

This clone occurred many times. The read halts 3 residues ahead of the CDR3 end, with the missing end drawn from the germline J gene. This chain connects TRBV29-1 to TRBJ2-1, with a possible D match to TRBD1 (5 bases). Germline CDR1 is SQVTM and CDR2 is ANQGSEA. The V end lost 6 bases, the J end lost 9 bases, and 15 bases lay between the germline ends. This CDR3 spans 12 amino acids. The CDR3 loop reads CSVIPWGPEQFF. Partial CDR3 DNA: TGCAGCGTCATCCCGTGGGGCCCTGAG.

This clone was seen at least ten times. The CDR3 goes on 3 residues after the read ends, and that part is filled in from the germline J gene. This rearrangement joins TRBV19 to TRBJ2-7; 8 bases agree with TRBD2. The CDR3 loop spans 15 amino acids. V lost 1 base and J lost 3; bases outside the gene matches: 5. The V gene's germline CDR1 is LNHDA and CDR2 SQIVND (reference sequence). CDR3 residues: CASSIGAGGFYEQYF. The covered CDR3 bases are TGTGCCAGTAGTATAGGTGCGGGGGGATTCTACGAG. The full variable domain, in which reference TRBV19 and TRBJ2-7 provide the parts outside the CDR3, is DGGITQSPKYLFRKEGQNVTLSCEQNLNHDAMYWYRQDPGQGLRLIYYSQIVNDFQKGDIAEGYSVSREKKESFPLTVTSAQKNPTAFYLCASSIGAGGFYEQYFGPGTRLTVT.

In this sample, this clone turned up many times. Incomplete CDR3 DNA: TGTGCCAGCAGTAGCCAGGGGATCGGGGAG. Translating gives CASSSQGIGE. The whole CDR3 sequence is CASSSQGIGELFF. The V and J genes are TRBV6-2 or TRBV6-3 and TRBJ2-2; a possible D gene is TRBD1 (6 bases). The read gets to within 3 residues of the CDR3 end, and the germline J gene fills in the rest. Per the germline V gene, CDR1 is MNHEY and CDR2 is SVGEGT. The CDR3 is 13 amino acids. V lost 5 bases and J lost 7, with 11 bases in between.

This clone was recorded many times. The read halts 3 residues ahead of the CDR3 end, with the missing end drawn from the germline J gene. The chain joins TRBV7-2 to TRBJ2-3; 9 bases are shared with TRBD2. This CDR3 is 16 amino acids long. With 0 bases clipped from V and 3 bases from J, the junction kept 4 bases outside the gene matches. Looked up from germline, CDR1 is SGHTA and CDR2 is FQGNSA. The sequenced CDR3 bases are TGTGCCAGCAGCTTAGCATTAGCGGGGGCGACAGATACG. It is translated as CASSLALAGATDT. The full CDR3 protein is CASSLALAGATDTQYF.

In its sample, this clone was seen many times. The read terminates 3 residues before the CDR3 end, so the remaining end is supplied by the germline J gene. The genes are TRBV10-3 and TRBJ1-1, with 10 bases fitting TRBD1. This CDR3 comprises 18 residues. The germline CDR1 and CDR2 sequences are ENHRY and SYGVKD. The part of the CDR3 DNA that was read is TGTGCCATCAGTGGGCCCCCGGGTGGACAGGGGGTCGTCCACGAA. Residues: CAISGPPGGQGVVHE. The CDR3, in full, reads CAISGPPGGQGVVHEAFF.

This clone was picked up many times. Read sequence stops 3 residues before the CDR3 end, and the germline J gene provides the missing end. The rearrangement links TRBV19 to TRBJ2-3; D perhaps matches TRBD1 (7 bases). Germline CDR1 reads LNHDA; CDR2 reads SQIVND (reference sequence). The CDR3 has 15 amino acids. The V gene lost 10 bases and the J gene lost 1 base, with 18 bases spanning the gap. The CDR3 bases that were read are TGTGCCACTCGACGTACAGGGGAGGGCACAGATACG. The encoded protein is CATRRTGEGTDT. The whole CDR3 sequence is CATRRTGEGTDTQYF.

A remark on this clone: The CDR3 end is not reached by the read, which stops 3 residues before it; the germline J gene fills it in. The chain combines TRBV2 with TRBJ1-5; 12 nucleotides align to TRBD1. V gave up 1 base and J gave up 2 bases; unmatched junction bases: 3. CDR1 is SNHLY, CDR2 FYNNEI, per germline. The CDR3 is 17 amino acids. The covered CDR3 bases are TGTGCCAGCAGTGAAGGGGGGGACAGGGGGCGCAATCAGCCC. Translating it yields CASSEGGDRGRNQP. The CDR3, in full, reads CASSEGGDRGRNQPQHF.

This clone was seen at least ten times. The missing CDR3 end, 3 residues past where the read stops, is filled in from the germline J gene. The V gene is TRBV5-4, the J gene TRBJ1-2; perhaps TRBD1 as D (5 bases). The germline V gene encodes CDR1 SGHNT and CDR2 YYREEE (reference sequence). The length of the CDR3 is 15 residues. Between the trimmed V and J ends, which lost 3 bases and 6 bases, there was a span of 18 bases. The CDR3 DNA, read in part, is TGTGCCAGCAGCTCGGGAGAGGGCAGGGCGAATGGC. Protein sequence: CASSSGEGRANG. From start to end, the CDR3 is CASSSGEGRANGYTF.

This clone was observed at least ten times. The read comes to an end 3 residues before the CDR3 does, leaving the germline J gene to fill in the end. The rearrangement links TRBV4-2 to TRBJ2-3, with 7 nucleotides matching TRBD2. CDR1 and CDR2 from the germline V gene are LGHNA and YNFKEQ. Germline trimming cut 0 bases from V and 5 bases from J; bases unmatched to any gene: 5. The length of the CDR3 is 15 residues. The CDR3 DNA, read in part, is TGTGCCAGCAGCCAAGAGGCGGGGGAGCAAGATACG. This encodes CASSQEAGEQDT. The CDR3, in full, reads CASSQEAGEQDTQYF.

This clone was counted at least ten times. The junction departs from the called germline gene at one end, perhaps through a read error. The read terminates 3 residues ahead of where the CDR3 ends, so the germline J gene completes it. The V gene is TRBV4-2, the J gene TRBJ1-6; TRBD1 matches at 9 bases. The CDR3 totals 14 residues. CDR1 is LGHNA and CDR2 is YNFKEQ in the germline V gene. The sequenced part of the CDR3 DNA is TGCGCCAGCAGCCAGGGACAGGGAAGTGGACCC. Translating it yields CASSQGQGSGP. The full-length CDR3 reads as CASSQGQGSGPLHF.

In this sample, this clone turned up many times. Sequencing ends 3 residues short of the CDR3 end; the germline J gene provides the rest. This chain links TRBV6-2 or TRBV6-3 with TRBJ2-1; D possibly corresponds to TRBD1 (5 bases). CDR3 size: 17 residues. The germline CDR1 and CDR2 sequences are MNHEY and SVGEGT. The ends were cut back, 2 bases at V and 0 bases at J, with 14 bases in the middle. CDR3 DNA, as far as it was read: TGTGCCAGCAGTTACCCCGGCCGGACACACTCCTACAATGAG. Amino acids: CASSYPGRTHSYNE. The entire CDR3 sequence reads CASSYPGRTHSYNEQFF.

The table lists this clone with many counts. The DNA ends 3 residues before the CDR3 does, and the rest of the CDR3 is filled in from the germline J gene. V gene TRBV7-2 combines with J gene TRBJ2-3; D is uncertain. Trimming pared 0 bases from V and 3 bases from J, leaving 7 bases between. This CDR3 has 14 residues. CDR1 is SGHTA, CDR2 FQGNSA, per germline. CDR3 bases read: TGTGCCAGCAGCTTAGCGCGGAATACAGATACG. Its translation: CASSLARNTDT. The full CDR3 protein is CASSLARNTDTQYF.

The sample holds a few counts of this clone. This could be a read error, since a much larger clone is one nucleotide away. The read is 3 residues too short to cover the CDR3 end, so that end is filled in from the germline J gene. V gene TRBV7-2 combines with J gene TRBJ2-4, with D hard to call. CDR1 and CDR2 (germline): SGHTA, FQGNSA. This CDR3 is built from 15 residues. Trimming removed 4 bases from V and 3 bases from J, with 13 bases in between. Here the CDR3 reads CASSSFDRSKNIQYF. The sequenced part of the CDR3 DNA is TGTGCCAGCAGCTCGTTTGATCGCAGCAAAAACATT. The whole variable domain, remainder taken from reference TRBV7-2 and TRBJ2-4, is GAGVSQSPSNKVTEKGKDVELRCDPISGHTALYWYRQSLGQGLEFLIYFQGNSAPDKSGLPSDRFSAERTGGSVSTLTIQRTQQEDSAVYLCASSSFDRSKNIQYFGAGTRLSVL.

This clone appeared a few times. The read ends 3 residues early relative to the CDR3; the germline J gene fills the gap. The chain has TRBV2 and TRBJ2-2; D is ambiguous. The CDR3 spans 12 residues. In germline, CDR1 is SNHLY, CDR2 FYNNEI. The ends were cut back, 2 bases at V and 5 bases at J, with 3 bases in the middle. The sequenced CDR3 bases are TGTGCCAGCAGTGAACAAACCGGGGAG. This gives the protein CASSEQTGE. From start to end, the CDR3 is CASSEQTGELFF.

This clone appeared many times. The read ends 3 residues before the CDR3 terminus; that terminus is restored from the germline J gene. The V and J genes are TRBV20-1 and TRBJ2-3; D not certain. CDR3 length: 13 amino acids. V was clipped by 2 bases and J by 0 bases, with 6 bases between them. Germline loops: CDR1 DFQATT, CDR2 SNEGSKA (reference sequence). Incomplete CDR3 DNA: TGCAGTGCTAGACAGGTTAGCACAGATACG. This gives the protein CSARQVSTDT. The CDR3 in its entirety is CSARQVSTDTQYF.

The covered CDR3 bases are TGTGCCAGCAGCGCACAGGGATTGTCCTACGAG. Residues: CASSAQGLSYE. The full CDR3 protein is CASSAQGLSYEQYF. This sequence joins TRBV4-2 and TRBJ2-7, with D tentatively TRBD1 (6 bases). The missing CDR3 end, 3 residues past where the read stops, is filled in from the germline J gene. The CDR3 loop spans 14 amino acids. The V gene's germline CDR1 is LGHNA and CDR2 YNFKEQ. With 5 bases removed from V and 1 base from J, the gap between germline ends came to 12 bases.

Ten or more counts support this clone. The read is 3 residues too short to cover the CDR3 end, so that end is filled in from the germline J gene. The chain employs TRBV2 and TRBJ1-2, with 7 bases that match TRBD1. The CDR3 has 14 residues. The junction had 7 bases not matched to a gene; V was cut back by 2 bases and J by 7 bases. Germline V gene data show CDR1 as SNHLY and CDR2 as FYNNEI. The CDR3 sequence is CASSENRGGSGYTF. CDR3 DNA, as far as it was read: TGTGCCAGCAGTGAAAATAGAGGGGGCTCTGGC. Full variable domain (missing parts from reference TRBV2 and TRBJ1-2): EPEVTQTPSHQVTQMGQEVILRCVPISNHLYFYWYRQILGQKVEFLVSFYNNEISEKSEIFDDQFSVERPDGSNFTLKIRSTKLEDSAMYFCASSENRGGSGYTFGSGTRLTVV.

This clone has at least ten counts. The read ends 3 residues early relative to the CDR3; the germline J gene fills the gap. This sequence joins TRBV7-9 and TRBJ2-7; the match to TRBD1 covers 7 bases. The CDR3 consists of 13 residues. The V segment lost 5 bases and the J segment 6 bases; nucleotides outside the gene matches: 7. Germline CDR1 is SEHNR and CDR2 is FQNEAQ (reference sequence). The DNA read from the CDR3 is TGTGCCAGCAGCCCCCGTGACAGGGCCGAG. As protein: CASSPRDRAE. The full CDR3 protein is CASSPRDRAEQYF. The whole variable domain, remainder taken from reference TRBV7-9 and TRBJ2-7, is DTGVSQNPRHKITKRGQNVTFRCDPISEHNRLYWYRQTLGQGPEFLTYFQNEAQLEKSRLLSDRFSAERPKGSFSTLEIQRTEQGDSAMYLCASSPRDRAEQYFGPGTRLTVT.

The sample holds many counts of this clone. The CDR3 end is not reached by the read, which stops 3 residues before it; the germline J gene fills it in. V and J are TRBV6-4 and TRBJ1-6; D gene uncertain. CDR1 and CDR2 (germline): MRHNA, SNTAGT. This CDR3 spans 9 amino acids. This CDR3 reads CASKGTLHF. CDR3 bases read: TGTGCCAGCAAAGGTACC.

This clone was detected many times. The read terminates 3 residues before the CDR3 end, so the remaining end is supplied by the germline J gene. The chain couples TRBV5-1 to TRBJ2-6, with D perhaps matching TRBD1 (5 bases). V lost 4 bases and J 4 bases, leaving 12 bases between the germline ends. This CDR3 comprises 15 residues. CDR1 and CDR2 from the germline V gene are SGHRS and YFSETQ. The CDR3 sequence is CASSREGAGANVLTF. CDR3 bases read: TGCGCCAGCAGCAGGGAAGGGGCCGGGGCCAACGTC.

Many counts were recorded for this clone. Read sequence stops 3 residues before the CDR3 end, and the germline J gene provides the missing end. The chain is built from TRBV19 and TRBJ2-5, with TRBD1 matching 9 bases. Germline loops: CDR1 LNHDA, CDR2 SQIVND (reference sequence). With V trimmed by 3 bases and J by 1 base, 9 bases remained unmatched. The CDR3 is 17 amino acids. CDR3 sequence reads: CASSMTGQGLFQETQYF. CDR3 bases read: TGTGCCAGTAGTATGACGGGACAGGGCTTGTTCCAAGAGACC.

This clone was picked up many times. The CDR3 goes on 3 residues after the read ends, and that part is filled in from the germline J gene. The chain combines TRBV2 with TRBJ2-5; 8 bases match TRBD1. This CDR3 spans 15 amino acids. After removal of 6 bases from V and 4 bases from J, the junction contained 10 bases not matched to a gene. The germline CDR1 and CDR2 sequences are SNHLY and FYNNEI. The CDR3 DNA, read in part, is TGTGCCAGCAGCGAGAATCAGGGGGCCGGAGAGACC. It translates to CASSENQGAGET. The entire CDR3 protein reads CASSENQGAGETQYF.

This clone has a count of ten or more. The read halts 3 residues ahead of the CDR3 end, with the missing end drawn from the germline J gene. This sequence joins TRBV20-1 and TRBJ2-5; 7 bases match TRBD2. J lost 5 bases, V lost 5 bases, and 11 bases had no gene match. The CDR3 is 14 amino acids. The germline CDR1 and CDR2 sequences are DFQATT and SNEGSKA (reference sequence). The CDR3 loop reads CSAGTTSLVETQYF. The part of the CDR3 DNA that was read is TGCAGTGCTGGAACGACTAGCCTGGTGGAGACC.